A selection of T cell receptor beta chains follows, all from one sample in a study of cytomegalovirus exposure and HLA in healthy donors. Sequenced by immunoSEQ multiplex PCR; TCRdb stores in-frame clones only, minus some. The data show over 80,000 clones, roughly 80% seen once. The sequenced sample was PBMCs. These receptor sequences come from a man aged 40-50 years in good health and CMV-seronegative. Each CDR3 is given with its conserved first and last residue. The D gene is left open where the match is weak. Rows give clone size only sometimes, using once, few, many, or a class for an expanded clone.

v_gene,abundance,d_gene,j_gene,CDR3nt,CDR3aa
TRBV18,NA,NA,TRBJ1-1,TGTGCCAGCTCACCAGGCACAGGGATCAACAGAGCTTTCTTT,CASSPGTGINRAFF
TRBV2,NA,TRBD1,TRBJ1-6,TGTGCCAGCAGTCTCAGGTCAGGGGGCAATTCACCCCTCCACTTT,CASSLRSGGNSPLHF
TRBV4-2,NA,NA,TRBJ1-3,TGTGCCAGCAGCCGAGACCGACAGGCTGGAAACACCATATATTTT,CASSRDRQAGNTIYF
TRBV29-1,NA,NA,TRBJ2-1,TGCAGCGCCACCCCCCCCCACAAGACAGTCAATGAGCAGTTCTTC,CSATPPHKTVNEQFF
TRBV2,NA,NA,TRBJ1-1,TGTGCCAGCAGAGGGAGGGTCGTGAACACTGAAGCTTTCTTT,CASRGRVVNTEAFF
TRBV5-5,few,NA,TRBJ2-7,TGTGCCAGCAGCTTGGGGCGGGACTACGAGCAGTACTTC,CASSLGRDYEQYF
TRBV5-6,few,NA,TRBJ2-3,TGTGCCAGCTCGGTCCCCCCGCGCACAGATACGCAGTATTTT,CASSVPPRTDTQYF
TRBV9,NA,NA,TRBJ1-5,TGTGCCAGCAGCGCAACGGGGTTGTCGGATCAGCCCCAGCATTTT,CASSATGLSDQPQHF
TRBV27,NA,TRBD1,TRBJ2-7,TGTGCCAGCACCGTGACAGGGGGGATCTACGAGCAGTACTTC,CASTVTGGIYEQYF
TRBV7-9,few,TRBD2,TRBJ2-2,TGTGCCAGCAGCTTAAGGGAGGGCATCTCTGGGGAGCTGTTTTTT,CASSLREGISGELFF
TRBV4-1,NA,TRBD1,TRBJ2-7,TGCGCCAGCAGCCTGGGGACAGCCTACGAGCAGTACTTC,CASSLGTAYEQYF
TRBV15,NA,TRBD1,TRBJ1-6,TGTGCCACCAGCAATGGACAGGGGATAATTTCACCCCTCCACTTT,CATSNGQGIISPLHF
TRBV7-9,NA,NA,TRBJ2-1,TGTGCCAGCAGCTTAGCTGGAGCGGAGGGACTCTACAATGAGCAGTTCTTC,CASSLAGAEGLYNEQFF
TRBV6-1,NA,TRBD1,TRBJ1-2,TGTGCCAGCATAGAGACAGGGGGCGCCTATGGCTACACCTTC,CASIETGGAYGYTF
TRBV6-5,once,TRBD1,TRBJ1-3,TGTGCCAGCAGTCCCCAGGGGGTTGGTGGAAACACCATATATTTT,CASSPQGVGGNTIYF
TRBV2,NA,NA,TRBJ2-1,TGTGCCAGCAGTGCGCGATCTAATGAGCAGTTCTTC,CASSARSNEQFF
TRBV2,NA,TRBD2,TRBJ2-5,TGTGCCAGCAGTGGGGGACTACAAGAGACCCAGTACTTC,CASSGGLQETQYF
TRBV7-9,NA,NA,TRBJ2-7,TGTGCCAGCAGGACTAACTACGAGCAGTACTTC,CASRTNYEQYF
TRBV2,few,TRBD1,TRBJ1-1,TGTGCCAGCAGCCAGGGGGTTGGGGCTTTCTTT,CASSQGVGAFF
TRBV5-1,few,TRBD2,TRBJ2-1,TGCGCCAGCAGCTTGGTATCTAGCGGGAACTACAATGAGCAGTTCTTC,CASSLVSSGNYNEQFF
TRBV7-6,NA,TRBD1,TRBJ1-3,TGTGCCAGCAGGCCTGACAGGGCTGGAAACACCATATATTTT,CASRPDRAGNTIYF